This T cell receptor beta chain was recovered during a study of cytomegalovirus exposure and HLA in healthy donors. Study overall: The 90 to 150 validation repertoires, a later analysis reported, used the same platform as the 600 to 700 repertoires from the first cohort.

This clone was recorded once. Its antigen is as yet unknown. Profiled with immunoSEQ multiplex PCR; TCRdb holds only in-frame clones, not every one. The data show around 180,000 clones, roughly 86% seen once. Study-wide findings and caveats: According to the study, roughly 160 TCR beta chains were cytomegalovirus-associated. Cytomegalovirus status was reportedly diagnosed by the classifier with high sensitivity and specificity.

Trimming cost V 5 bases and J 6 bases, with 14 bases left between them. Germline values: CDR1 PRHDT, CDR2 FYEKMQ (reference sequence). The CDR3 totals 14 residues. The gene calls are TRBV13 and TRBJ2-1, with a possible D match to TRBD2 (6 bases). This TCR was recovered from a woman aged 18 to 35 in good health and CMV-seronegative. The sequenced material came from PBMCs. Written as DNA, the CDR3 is TGTGCCAGCAGCCCAGAGGGGACTTTCAATGAGCAGTTCTTC. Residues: CASSPEGTFNEQFF.